These 10 T cell receptor beta chains originate from one sample sequenced in a study of technical replicates of blood from several donors. Measured with immunoSEQ multiplex PCR; TCRdb has only the in-frame clones, and not every one. The table shows 60,000 to 75,000 clones, with 95% to 98% occurring only once. The sequencing sample was made of T cells isolated from PBMCs. Source of these receptors: a human donor in good health.

CDR3 coding DNA: TGTGCCAGCAGTTACGGGACAGATCAGCCCCAGCATTTT. It encodes CASSYGTDQPQHF. The rearrangement joins TRBV6-5 to TRBJ1-5; 7 bases are a match to TRBD1. The germline V gene has CDR1 MNHEY and CDR2 SVGAGI. Trimming removed 2 bases from V and 5 bases from J; junction bases left unmatched: 0. The CDR3 totals 13 residues.

V usage is TRBV28 and J usage is TRBJ1-4; tentative D call: TRBD1 (6 bases). Trimming left V 3 bases short and J 6 bases short, with 17 bases between. Per germline, CDR1 MDHEN and CDR2 SYDVKM. This CDR3 comprises 16 residues. CDR3 sequence: CASSFIWGQKDEKLFF. The DNA for the CDR3 is TGTGCCAGCAGTTTTATATGGGGACAAAAAGATGAAAAACTGTTTTTT.

Concerning this clone: The junction differs from germline at one of its ends, possibly a read error. The chain carries TRBV7-9 and TRBJ2-7; D gene unclear. This CDR3 comprises 11 residues. The V gene's germline CDR1 is SEHNR and CDR2 FQNEAQ (reference sequence). The CDR3 loop is CASSFQLPESF. In DNA, the CDR3 is TGTGCCAGCAGCTTCCAACTACCAGAAAGTTTC.

The rearrangement uses TRBV13 and TRBJ2-7, with TRBD1 identical over 7 bases. CDR3 length equals 14 residues. Germline values: CDR1 PRHDT, CDR2 FYEKMQ (reference sequence). J was trimmed by 4 bases and V by 5 bases; bases with no gene match: 8. The CDR3 nucleotides are TGTGCCAGCAGCCAAAGGGACAGCGATTACGAGCAGTACTTC. It is translated as CASSQRDSDYEQYF.

The V and J genes are TRBV15 and TRBJ2-7, with 10 bases that match TRBD1. Unmatched junction bases numbered 4, after V lost 2 bases and J lost 6 bases. Germline assignment: CDR1 LNHNV and CDR2 YYDKDF (reference sequence). This CDR3 has 14 amino acids. The CDR3 loop reads CATSRKGTGAEQYF. In nucleotides, the CDR3 is TGTGCCACCAGCAGAAAAGGGACAGGGGCCGAGCAGTACTTC. Full variable domain (rest looked up from reference TRBV15 and TRBJ2-7): DAMVIQNPRYQVTQFGKPVTLSCSQTLNHNVMYWYQQKSSQAPKLLFHYYDKDFNNEADTPDNFQSRRPNTSFCFLDIRSPGLGDTAMYLCATSRKGTGAEQYFGPGTRLTVT.

V is TRBV18 and J is TRBJ2-5; D gene uncertain. The ends were cut back, 0 bases at V and 4 bases at J, with 6 bases in the middle. This CDR3 comprises 13 residues. Germline CDR1 KGHSH, CDR2 LQKENI. In DNA, the CDR3 is TGTGCCAGCTCACCACCCCTATTAGAGACCCAGTACTTC. Amino acid sequence: CASSPPLLETQYF. The entire variable domain, with the rest obtained from reference TRBV18 and TRBJ2-5, is as follows: NAGVMQNPRHLVRRRGQEARLRCSPMKGHSHVYWYRQLPEEGLKFMVYLQKENIIDESGMPKERFSAEFPKEGPSILRIQQVVRGDSAAYFCASSPPLLETQYFGPGTRLLVL.

This sequence joins TRBV7-2 and TRBJ2-5, with TRBD1 identical over 9 bases. There are 16 residues in the CDR3. CDR1 and CDR2 from the germline V gene are SGHTA and FQGNSA. V lost 5 bases, J lost 3 bases, and 10 bases stayed unmatched. CDR3 sequence: CASSTAQGAEEETQYF. CDR3 nucleotide sequence: TGTGCCAGCAGCACGGCACAGGGGGCTGAAGAAGAGACCCAGTACTTC.

V is TRBV19 and J is TRBJ1-2; 7 bases agree with TRBD1. The CDR3 contains 12 residues. Germline CDR1 LNHDA, CDR2 SQIVND (reference sequence). The CDR3 region is CALGGDYYGYTF. CDR3 in DNA: TGTGCGTTAGGGGGCGACTACTATGGCTACACCTTC.

J is TRBJ1-1 and V is TRBV7-2, with D tentatively TRBD1 (6 bases). CDR1 is SGHTA and CDR2 is FQGNSA in the germline V gene. V lost 2 bases and J lost 4, with 8 bases in between. The CDR3 has 13 residues. The CDR3 DNA reads as TGTGCCAGCAGCTTAACAGGGTCCACTGAAGCTTTCTTT. It translates to CASSLTGSTEAFF.

In nucleotides, the CDR3 is TGTGCCAGCAGTTTAGTGACAGGTGAAGCTTTCTTT. This codes for CASSLVTGEAFF. This sequence joins TRBV28 and TRBJ1-1; perhaps TRBD1 as D (6 bases). There are 12 residues in the CDR3. With 2 bases removed from V and 7 bases from J, the gap between germline ends came to 8 bases. Looked up from germline, CDR1 is MDHEN and CDR2 is SYDVKM.